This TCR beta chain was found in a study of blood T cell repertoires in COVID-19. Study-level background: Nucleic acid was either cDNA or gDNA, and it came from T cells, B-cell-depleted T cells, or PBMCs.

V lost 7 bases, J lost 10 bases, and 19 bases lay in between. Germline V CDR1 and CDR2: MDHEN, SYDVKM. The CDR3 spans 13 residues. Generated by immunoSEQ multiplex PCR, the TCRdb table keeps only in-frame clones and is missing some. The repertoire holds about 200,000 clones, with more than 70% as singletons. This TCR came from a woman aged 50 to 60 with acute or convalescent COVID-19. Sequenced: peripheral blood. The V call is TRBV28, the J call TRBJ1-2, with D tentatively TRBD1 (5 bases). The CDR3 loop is CASTHGSGFDYTF. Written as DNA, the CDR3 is TGTGCCAGCACTCATGGGTCAGGGTTCGACTACACCTTC.